This entry features one TCR beta chain sequence. Its antigen is not known. Measured with immunoSEQ multiplex PCR; TCRdb has only the in-frame clones, and not every one. Among 25,000 to 35,000 clones listed, approximately 87% were seen once. Per the germline V gene, CDR1 is SGHKS and CDR2 is YYEKEE (reference sequence). V was clipped by 0 bases and J by 6 bases, with 16 bases between them. The CDR3 is 16 residues long. The data stem from a study of lymphopenia after photon versus proton radiotherapy. Study-wide findings and caveats: Survival link was tested only in deceased patients; proton benefit remains a possibility.

Sequencing used peripheral blood, obtained from a patient treated with proton-based radiotherapy. The receptor was derived from a woman aged 55-70 years with cholangiocarcinoma. Some clones in this sample may be carry-over from other donors' samples. The chain joins TRBV5-5 to TRBJ2-1; D ambiguous. The CDR3 reads CASSLGFMSHSNEQFF. CDR3 nucleotides: TGTGCCAGCAGCTTGGGGTTTATGTCGCATTCCAATGAGCAGTTCTTC.